This record looks at one T cell receptor (beta chain) sequence and its context. The source of the sample is a study of beta chain features in type 1 diabetes. Study-wide background: The number of sorted cells examined across all samples was 107,917,701.

All of the isolated RNA was reverse transcribed, so expressed TCRB transcripts were sequenced. Sequenced by immunoSEQ multiplex PCR; TCRdb stores in-frame clones only, minus some. The data show around 340,000 clones, with 8% seen just once and 0.44% held by the top ten. Unmatched junction bases numbered 8, after V lost 2 bases and J lost 5 bases. Germline V CDR1 and CDR2: MDHEN, SYDVKM. The CDR3 spans 15 residues. This TCR was sampled from a woman aged 18-29 years in good health. This chain joins TRBV28 and TRBJ1-1; 7 positions agree with TRBD1. The sequencing input was central memory CD4+ T cells from blood. The CDR3 nucleotides are TGTGCCAGCAGTTTAACCCTCCAGGGGGGGACTGAAGCTTTCTTT. Translated, it gives CASSLTLQGGTEAFF. Together with reference TRBV28 and TRBJ1-1, the CDR3 gives the full variable domain: DVKVTQSSRYLVKRTGEKVFLECVQDMDHENMFWYRQDPGLGLRLIYFSYDVKMKEKGDIPEGYSVSREKKERFSLILESASTNQTSMYLCASSLTLQGGTEAFFGQGTRLTVV.